This T cell receptor beta chain derives from a study of beta chain features in type 1 diabetes. The study's findings and limits: Short templates might get an advantage during PCR, and this would be equal in patients and controls.

The study reverse transcribed the entire isolated RNA, so it sequenced expressed TCRB transcripts. Clones were read by immunoSEQ multiplex PCR, and TCRdb kept only the in-frame ones, dropping some. The sample has over 120,000 clones, 9.2% seen once. The CDR3 consists of 16 residues. CDR1 is SNHLY, CDR2 FYNNEI, per germline. V lost 7 bases to trimming and J lost 6 bases; unmatched junction nucleotides: 11. This clone was seen a handful of times. Its antigen remains unknown. The chain combines TRBV2 with TRBJ2-3; 12 bases agree with TRBD2. Material for sequencing was central memory CD4+ T cells from blood. The sequence came from a man in his late teens or twenties in good health. CDR3 residues: CASTAPSGGAGDTQYF. CDR3 coding DNA: TGTGCCAGCACGGCCCCTAGCGGGGGGGCCGGTGATACGCAGTATTTT.